The 31 T cell receptor beta chains reported below all come from one sample, sequenced in a study of blood T cell repertoires in COVID-19. Sequenced by immunoSEQ multiplex PCR; TCRdb stores in-frame clones only, minus some. The sample records tens of thousands of clones, 70% to 80% being singletons. The sequencing sample was made of peripheral blood. These receptors were taken from a woman aged 70-85 years with acute or convalescent COVID-19.

This chain links TRBV3-1 (or the pseudogene TRBV3-2) with TRBJ1-5, with D perhaps TRBD1 (5 bases). Deletions cut 4 bases from V and 5 bases from J, with 9 bases between. The CDR3 sequence is 13 residues long. CDR1 is LGHDT and CDR2 is YNNKEL in the germline V gene (reference sequence). The CDR3 nucleotides are TGTGCCAGCAGCCTCGGGGGGGATCAGCCCCAGCATTTT. This encodes CASSLGGDQPQHF.

This chain connects TRBV28 to TRBJ1-4, with D maybe TRBD1 (5 bases). Deletions cut 5 bases from V and 8 bases from J, with 12 bases between. The CDR3 runs 13 residues. Germline loops: CDR1 MDHEN, CDR2 SYDVKM. The CDR3, as DNA: TGTGCCAGCAGTATCGCAGGGCTCGAAAAACTGTTTTTT. Amino acids: CASSIAGLEKLFF.

This clone has only a few counts. This chain connects TRBV5-4 to TRBJ1-6; perhaps TRBD1 as D (6 bases). The CDR3 length is 16 residues. The germline gives CDR1 SGHNT, CDR2 YYREEE (reference sequence). Trimming left V 0 bases short and J 5 bases short, with 12 bases between. The CDR3 is CASSLAQGPNNSPLHF. CDR3 coding DNA: TGTGCCAGCAGCTTGGCACAGGGCCCTAATAATTCACCCCTCCACTTT.

This chain links TRBV7-9 with TRBJ1-3; a possible D gene is TRBD1 (5 bases). Per germline, CDR1 SEHNR and CDR2 FQNEAQ (reference sequence). V was pared by 4 bases and J by 0 bases, with 13 bases between. This CDR3 contains 16 residues. The CDR3 protein is CASSSAGGRSGNTIYF. CDR3 coding DNA: TGTGCCAGCAGCTCAGCCGGGGGACGCTCTGGAAACACCATATATTTT.

In its sample, this clone was seen a few times. V gene TRBV28 combines with J gene TRBJ1-5; 8 bases are a match to TRBD1. Germline values: CDR1 MDHEN, CDR2 SYDVKM. V lost 6 bases and J lost 1; bases outside the gene matches: 5. The CDR3 runs 15 residues. This CDR3 reads CASRTQGGSNQPQHF. The CDR3 DNA reads as TGTGCCAGCAGGACACAGGGGGGAAGCAATCAGCCCCAGCATTTT.

This rearrangement joins TRBV11-3 to TRBJ2-1, with 8 nucleotides matching TRBD1. V was pared by 2 bases and J by 8 bases, with 8 bases of the junction left unmatched. The CDR3 contains 15 residues. CDR1 is SGHNT, CDR2 YENEEA, per germline. Written as DNA, the CDR3 is TGTGCCAGCAGCTTATACGGCAGGGGGCATGATGAGCAGTTCTTC. It encodes CASSLYGRGHDEQFF.

This clone was observed a handful of times. The chain recombines TRBV10-1 with TRBJ2-1; TRBD2 agrees at 7 bases. Germline CDR1 and CDR2: WNHNN and SYGVQD (reference sequence). The CDR3 extends over 14 amino acids. The V gene end was trimmed by 10 bases and the J gene end by 8 bases; junction bases not matched to a gene: 14. The CDR3 coding sequence is TGCGCCACCAGCGGGACTTTCCGGGACGATGAGCAGTTCTTC. It yields the protein CATSGTFRDDEQFF.

V usage is TRBV30 and J usage is TRBJ2-5, with a tentative D call TRBD1 (6 bases). The CDR3 contains 15 residues. Per the germline V gene, CDR1 is GTSNPN and CDR2 is SVGIG (reference sequence). Trimming left V 0 bases short and J 5 bases short, with 16 bases between. As DNA, the CDR3 is TGTGCCTGGAGTGTAAGGGGGATCCGTGGGGAGACCCAGTACTTC. Its translation: CAWSVRGIRGETQYF. The full variable domain, completed using reference TRBV30 and TRBJ2-5, is SQTIHQWPATLVQPVGSPLSLECTVEGTSNPNLYWYRQAAGRGLQLLFYSVGIGQISSEVPQNLSASRPQDRQFILSSKKLLLSDSGFYLCAWSVRGIRGETQYFGPGTRLLVL.

The chain carries TRBV7-2 and TRBJ2-7, with D tentatively TRBD1 (6 bases). Trimming removed 6 bases at V and 2 bases at J, with 14 bases between. The CDR3 is made up of 14 amino acids. The germline gives CDR1 SGHTA, CDR2 FQGNSA. Here the CDR3 DNA reads TGTGCCAGCAGTTCCGGGACACTCCCCTACGAGCAGTACTTC. Translated, it gives CASSSGTLPYEQYF.

This clone was seen just once. The CDR3 reads CASSLDSMNTEAFF. The CDR3 region has the DNA TGCGCCAGCAGCCTAGATTCGATGAACACTGAAGCTTTCTTT. The rearrangement links TRBV5-1 to TRBJ1-1, with D hard to call. The germline CDR1 and CDR2 sequences are SGHRS and YFSETQ. The CDR3 is 14 residues long. Deletions cut 4 bases from V and 0 bases from J, with 10 bases between.

The V and J genes are TRBV2 and TRBJ2-7, with 8 bases aligning to TRBD1. CDR1 is SNHLY, CDR2 FYNNEI, per germline. V shed 3 bases, J shed 3 bases, and the junction held 1 base outside the gene matches. The CDR3 contains 13 residues. CDR3 coding DNA: TGTGCCAGCAGTGAGGACAGGGACTACGAGCAGTACTTC. It specifies CASSEDRDYEQYF.

This clone was detected once. This rearrangement joins TRBV3-1 (or the pseudogene TRBV3-2) to TRBJ1-3, with 9 bases identical to TRBD1. The CDR3 runs to 15 residues. Germline V gives CDR1 LGHDT, CDR2 YNNKEL (reference sequence). Trimming removed 2 bases from V and 7 bases from J; junction bases left unmatched: 6. In nucleotides, the CDR3 is TGTGCCAGCAGCCAAACCCTTGGACAGGGGAACACCATATATTTT. Translating it yields CASSQTLGQGNTIYF.

The chain joins TRBV27 to TRBJ1-4; 9 nucleotides line up with TRBD1. Germline CDR1 reads MNHEY; CDR2 reads SMNVEV (reference sequence). Trimming at V came to 6 bases and at J to 7 bases, leaving 6 bases not matched to a gene. There are 14 residues in the CDR3. The CDR3 protein is CASSTQGAGEKLFF. The CDR3 DNA is TGTGCCAGCAGCACACAGGGGGCAGGTGAAAAACTGTTTTTT.

The chain has TRBV27 and TRBJ2-3, with 12 positions matching TRBD1. The CDR3 sequence is 17 residues long. From germline, CDR1 is MNHEY and CDR2 SMNVEV (reference sequence). Losses at the gene ends were 5 bases for V and 6 bases for J; bases not matched to a gene: 12. CDR3 coding DNA: TGTGCCAGCAGTCCTCCCGGGACAGGGGGCGCCAGGGATACGCAGTATTTT. Translated, it gives CASSPPGTGGARDTQYF.

The chain employs TRBV6-5 and TRBJ2-7; 9 bases agree with TRBD2. The CDR3 covers 14 residues. Germline CDR1 is MNHEY and CDR2 is SVGAGI. V dropped 5 bases and J dropped 3; count of bases not matched to a gene: 5. Here the CDR3 reads CASSRTSAIYEQYF. CDR3 nucleotide sequence: TGTGCCAGCAGTCGGACTAGCGCGATCTACGAGCAGTACTTC.

This clone occurred a few times. The chain combines TRBV4-2 with TRBJ1-2; D unresolved. The CDR3 totals 16 residues. Trimming pared 0 bases from V and 3 bases from J, leaving 14 bases between. The germline CDR1 and CDR2 sequences are LGHNA and YNFKEQ. CDR3 nucleotide sequence: TGTGCCAGCAGCCAAGAGGGCGCAGGAACAGACTATGGCTACACCTTC. Its protein is CASSQEGAGTDYGYTF.

The chain recombines TRBV2 with TRBJ1-5, with TRBD1 matching 10 bases. Germline CDR1 and CDR2: SNHLY and FYNNEI. This CDR3 is built from 14 residues. The V and J ends lost 7 bases and 7 bases, in that order; junction bases with no gene match: 7. The CDR3 nucleotides are TGTGCCAGCACCGAACGGACAGGGGGGCAGCCCCAGCATTTT. Its protein product is CASTERTGGQPQHF.

The chain joins TRBV7-9 to TRBJ1-1, with D possibly being TRBD1 (5 bases). Germline CDR1 is SEHNR and CDR2 is FQNEAQ (reference sequence). The length of the CDR3 is 14 residues. With 3 bases removed from V and 3 bases from J, the gap between germline ends came to 11 bases. CDR3 in amino acids: CASSFVGRDTEAFF. For the CDR3, the DNA is TGTGCCAGCAGCTTTGTGGGGCGTGACACTGAAGCTTTCTTT.

This chain uses TRBV29-1 with TRBJ2-7; maybe TRBD2 (5 bases). CDR3 size: 13 residues. V lost 7 bases, J lost 0 bases, and 13 bases lay in between. From germline, CDR1 is SQVTM and CDR2 ANQGSEA. The CDR3 sequence is CSGSRGSSYEQYF. The CDR3 DNA sequence: TGCAGCGGGTCTCGGGGAAGCTCCTACGAGCAGTACTTC.

J is TRBJ2-7 and V is TRBV7-3; TRBD2 agrees at 11 bases. J lost 4 bases, V lost 1 base, and 6 bases had no gene match. Per the germline V gene, CDR1 is SGHTA and CDR2 is FQGTGA. This CDR3 contains 16 residues. Here the CDR3 reads CASSLSPASGGYEQYF. In DNA, the CDR3 is TGTGCCAGCAGCTTAAGCCCCGCTAGCGGGGGGTACGAGCAGTACTTC. Full variable domain (outside the CDR3, taken from reference TRBV7-3 and TRBJ2-7): GAGVSQTPSNKVTEKGKYVELRCDPISGHTALYWYRQSLGQGPEFLIYFQGTGAADDSGLPNDRFFAVRPEGSVSTLKIQRTERGDSAVYLCASSLSPASGGYEQYFGPGTRLTVT.

The V call is TRBV27, the J call TRBJ1-4, with a weak D call TRBD1 (5 bases). The CDR3 loop spans 14 amino acids. CDR1 is MNHEY and CDR2 is SMNVEV in the germline V gene (reference sequence). The ends were cut back, 10 bases at V and 7 bases at J, with 19 bases in the middle. Written as DNA, the CDR3 is TGTGCCACCGGGGGGAGGGGAGTGAGTGAAAAACTGTTTTTT. Translating gives CATGGRGVSEKLFF.

Only one count was recorded for this clone. This chain links TRBV29-1 with TRBJ1-1, with D unresolved. Germline V gene sequence: CDR1 SQVTM, CDR2 ANQGSEA. The CDR3 totals 13 residues. Trimming took off 7 bases at V and 4 bases at J, with 16 bases between the two ends. In nucleotides, the CDR3 is TGCAGCGCCGAGACGGCAGGAGGCACTGAAGCTTTCTTT. This gives the protein CSAETAGGTEAFF.

A single count supports this clone. The chain uses TRBV7-3 and TRBJ2-2, with TRBD2 identical over 8 bases. This CDR3 comprises 15 residues. Germline values: CDR1 SGHTA, CDR2 FQGTGA. The junction had 7 bases not matched to a gene; V was cut back by 5 bases and J by 5 bases. CDR3 bases: TGTGCCAGCAGCCGGGGGGCTAGCGGGACCGGGGAGCTGTTTTTT. Its translation: CASSRGASGTGELFF.

This chain connects TRBV18 to TRBJ1-1; tentatively, D is TRBD1 (5 bases). Germline V gene sequence: CDR1 KGHSH, CDR2 LQKENI. V was shortened by 3 bases and J by 5 bases, with 16 bases between the two germline ends. The CDR3 is 15 amino acids. Written as DNA, the CDR3 is TGTGCCAGCTCACCGAAGAGAGGGGAGGTGACTGAAGCTTTCTTT. This sequence encodes CASSPKRGEVTEAFF. The full variable domain, its missing parts supplied by reference TRBV18 and TRBJ1-1, is NAGVMQNPRHLVRRRGQEARLRCSPMKGHSHVYWYRQLPEEGLKFMVYLQKENIIDESGMPKERFSAEFPKEGPSILRIQQVVRGDSAAYFCASSPKRGEVTEAFFGQGTRLTVV.

The chain employs TRBV4-2 and TRBJ1-2; TRBD1 matches at 7 bases. The V gene end was trimmed by 0 bases and the J gene end by 6 bases; junction bases not matched to a gene: 7. There are 15 residues in the CDR3. Per the germline V gene, CDR1 is LGHNA and CDR2 is YNFKEQ. DNA of the CDR3: TGTGCCAGCAGCCAAGAAGTGATACAGGGGAATGGCTACACCTTC. Translation: CASSQEVIQGNGYTF.

This chain joins TRBV7-2 and TRBJ2-5; no definite D call. Germline V gives CDR1 SGHTA, CDR2 FQGNSA. This CDR3 has 14 residues. V dropped 2 bases and J dropped 2 bases, with 9 bases sitting between them. CDR3 coding DNA: TGTGCCAGCAGCTTACTCGGCGGTCAAGAGACCCAGTACTTC. This gives the protein CASSLLGGQETQYF. The variable domain in full, completed from reference TRBV7-2 and TRBJ2-5, reads GAGVSQSPSNKVTEKGKDVELRCDPISGHTALYWYRQSLGQGLEFLIYFQGNSAPDKSGLPSDRFSAERTGGSVSTLTIQRTQQEDSAVYLCASSLLGGQETQYFGPGTRLLVL.

This clone was observed a handful of times. J is TRBJ1-1 and V is TRBV18; D possibly corresponds to TRBD1 (6 bases). Germline V CDR1 and CDR2: KGHSH, LQKENI. This CDR3 is 17 amino acids long. Trimming took 1 base from V and 1 from J, leaving 16 bases between them. The CDR3 region has the DNA TGTGCCAGCTCACCACTGCCAGGGGTCACAACGAACACTGAAGCTTTCTTT. Amino acids: CASSPLPGVTTNTEAFF.

J is TRBJ1-1 and V is TRBV6-6; D may be TRBD1 (5 bases). The CDR3 loop spans 16 amino acids. V lost 5 bases to trimming and J lost 2 bases, with 18 bases between them. Germline V gene data show CDR1 as MNHNY and CDR2 as SVGAGI (reference sequence). CDR3 nucleotides: TGTGCCAGCAGTGCGAAGACAGTCCTTAGCAACACTGAAGCTTTCTTT. Translated, it gives CASSAKTVLSNTEAFF.

The chain uses TRBV18 and TRBJ1-4, with 9 bases aligning to TRBD1. The V gene's germline CDR1 is KGHSH and CDR2 LQKENI. The CDR3 is 17 residues long. V shed 3 bases, J shed 0 bases, and the junction held 5 bases outside the gene matches. The CDR3: CASSPGQGPPTNEKLFF. The CDR3 DNA follows: TGTGCCAGCTCACCCGGACAGGGGCCACCAACTAATGAAAAACTGTTTTTT.

The chain is built from TRBV6-5 and TRBJ2-1; 7 bases line up with TRBD2. CDR3 length: 14 amino acids. Germline V gene sequence: CDR1 MNHEY, CDR2 SVGAGI. Trimming cost V 6 bases and J 5 bases; bases outside gene matches: 7. CDR3 region: CASRASGTHNEQFF. CDR3 coding DNA: TGTGCCAGCAGGGCAAGCGGGACCCACAATGAGCAGTTCTTC.

This rearrangement joins TRBV6-6 to TRBJ2-1; 7 bases fit TRBD1. CDR1 is MNHNY, CDR2 SVGAGI, per germline (reference sequence). The CDR3 is 13 residues long. V was pared by 10 bases and J by 5 bases, with 8 bases of the junction left unmatched. The CDR3 here is CAIAPGQNNEQFF. CDR3 DNA: TGTGCCATCGCCCCGGGACAGAACAATGAGCAGTTCTTC.